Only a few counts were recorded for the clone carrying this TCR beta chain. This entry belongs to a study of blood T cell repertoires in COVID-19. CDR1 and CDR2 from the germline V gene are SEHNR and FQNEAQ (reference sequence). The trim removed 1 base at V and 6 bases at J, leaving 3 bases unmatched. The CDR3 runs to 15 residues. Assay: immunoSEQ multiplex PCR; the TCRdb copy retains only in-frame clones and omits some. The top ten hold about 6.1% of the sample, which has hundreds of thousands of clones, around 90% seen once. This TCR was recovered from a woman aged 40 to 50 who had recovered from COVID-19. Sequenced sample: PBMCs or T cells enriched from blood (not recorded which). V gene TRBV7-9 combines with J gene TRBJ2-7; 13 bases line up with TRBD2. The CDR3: CASSLGTSGSSEQYF. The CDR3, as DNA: TGTGCCAGCAGCTTAGGGACTAGCGGGAGTTCCGAGCAGTACTTC. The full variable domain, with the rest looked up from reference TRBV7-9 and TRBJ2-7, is DTGVSQNPRHKITKRGQNVTFRCDPISEHNRLYWYRQTLGQGPEFLTYFQNEAQLEKSRLLSDRFSAERPKGSFSTLEIQRTEQGDSAMYLCASSLGTSGSSEQYFGPGTRLTVT.